This is a list of T cell receptor beta chains from one sample in a study of blood T cell repertoires in COVID-19. Repertoires were generated with immunoSEQ multiplex PCR, while TCRdb's copy carries only in-frame clones and drops some. The sample shows over 200,000 clones, 70% to 80% of them seen only once. Sequenced sample: peripheral blood. These receptors originate from a woman older than 75 with acute or convalescent COVID-19. The CDR3 runs from the conserved cysteine through the conserved F or W. The order of the fields is clone size, D gene, J gene, V gene, CDR3 protein, CDR3 DNA. D genes are given only for firm matches. Some rows have no size entry. The others give once, few or many, or a class for an expanded clone.

clone_size: NA; d_call: NA; j_call: TRBJ2-5; v_call: TRBV2; cdr3_aa: CASRPSLGTQYF; cdr3_nt: TGTGCCAGCAGGCCTAGTCTCGGGACCCAGTACTTC
clone_size: NA; d_call: TRBD2; j_call: TRBJ2-2; v_call: TRBV19; cdr3_aa: CASSNPGTSDTGELFF; cdr3_nt: TGTGCCAGTAGTAACCCCGGGACTAGCGACACCGGGGAGCTGTTTTTT
clone_size: few; d_call: TRBD1; j_call: TRBJ2-2; v_call: TRBV28; cdr3_aa: CASSPLPGQGVVGELFF; cdr3_nt: TGTGCCAGCAGTCCCCTCCCGGGACAGGGGGTGGTCGGGGAGCTGTTTTTT
clone_size: NA; d_call: NA; j_call: TRBJ2-5; v_call: TRBV5-1; cdr3_aa: CASSVRGQETQYF; cdr3_nt: TGCGCCAGCAGCGTCCGGGGTCAAGAGACCCAGTACTTC
clone_size: NA; d_call: NA; j_call: TRBJ2-2; v_call: TRBV7-3; cdr3_aa: CASSLRGMSGGLITGELFF; cdr3_nt: TGTGCCAGCAGCTTAAGGGGAATGTCGGGGGGCCTTATCACCGGGGAGCTGTTTTTT
clone_size: many; d_call: TRBD1; j_call: TRBJ2-1; v_call: TRBV9; cdr3_aa: CASSVVPGQGSGRPGNEQFF; cdr3_nt: TGTGCCAGCAGCGTCGTCCCGGGACAGGGATCGGGACGCCCCGGTAATGAGCAGTTCTTC
clone_size: NA; d_call: NA; j_call: TRBJ2-2; v_call: TRBV3-1/TRBV3-2; cdr3_aa: CASSQGHWVGSTGELFF; cdr3_nt: TGTGCCAGCAGCCAGGGACACTGGGTGGGCTCGACCGGGGAGCTGTTTTTT
clone_size: NA; d_call: NA; j_call: TRBJ2-5; v_call: TRBV19; cdr3_aa: CASSLAGLQTQYF; cdr3_nt: TGTGCCAGTAGTTTGGCAGGCTTGCAGACCCAGTACTTC
clone_size: NA; d_call: TRBD1; j_call: TRBJ1-1; v_call: TRBV12-3/TRBV12-4; cdr3_aa: CASIRRDRGVAFF; cdr3_nt: TGTGCCAGCATCCGCCGAGACAGGGGGGTAGCTTTCTTT
clone_size: NA; d_call: NA; j_call: TRBJ1-1; v_call: TRBV7-9; cdr3_aa: CASRPRMTITMNTEAFF; cdr3_nt: TGTGCCAGCAGACCTAGGATGACCATTACCATGAACACTGAAGCTTTCTTT
clone_size: NA; d_call: TRBD1; j_call: TRBJ2-1; v_call: TRBV5-1; cdr3_aa: CASSDPGQGPYNEQFF; cdr3_nt: TGCGCCAGCAGCGACCCGGGACAGGGTCCCTACAATGAGCAGTTCTTC
clone_size: NA; d_call: TRBD1; j_call: TRBJ1-2; v_call: TRBV6-5; cdr3_aa: CASSYLGTGTYGYTF; cdr3_nt: TGTGCCAGCAGTTACTTAGGGACAGGGACCTATGGCTACACCTTC
clone_size: few; d_call: NA; j_call: TRBJ2-1; v_call: TRBV20-1; cdr3_aa: CSATSYNEQFF; cdr3_nt: TGCAGTGCGACAAGTTACAATGAGCAGTTCTTC
clone_size: NA; d_call: NA; j_call: TRBJ1-2; v_call: TRBV12-3/TRBV12-4; cdr3_aa: CASSLSQAGYTF; cdr3_nt: TGTGCCAGCAGTTTAAGTCAGGCTGGCTACACCTTC
clone_size: NA; d_call: TRBD1; j_call: TRBJ2-7; v_call: TRBV5-1; cdr3_aa: CASRAIGTGDDEQYF; cdr3_nt: TGCGCCAGCAGGGCAATCGGGACAGGGGATGACGAGCAGTACTTC
clone_size: NA; d_call: TRBD1; j_call: TRBJ2-7; v_call: TRBV5-1; cdr3_aa: CASSLGAGGFEHEQYF; cdr3_nt: TGCGCCAGCAGCTTGGGCGCAGGGGGCTTTGAGCACGAGCAGTACTTC
clone_size: NA; d_call: NA; j_call: TRBJ1-2; v_call: TRBV14; cdr3_aa: CASSQEKFGGYTF; cdr3_nt: TGTGCCAGCAGCCAAGAAAAGTTCGGTGGCTACACCTTC
clone_size: NA; d_call: TRBD2; j_call: TRBJ2-1; v_call: TRBV11-1; cdr3_aa: CASSISGGEQFF; cdr3_nt: TGTGCCAGCAGTATTAGCGGGGGCGAGCAGTTCTTC
clone_size: once; d_call: TRBD1; j_call: TRBJ1-2; v_call: TRBV7-2; cdr3_aa: CASSLTGTEAFYGYTF; cdr3_nt: TGTGCCAGCAGCTTAACCGGGACAGAAGCTTTCTATGGCTACACCTTC
clone_size: NA; d_call: NA; j_call: TRBJ1-5; v_call: TRBV19; cdr3_aa: CASSISGTRNQPQHF; cdr3_nt: TGTGCCAGTAGTATCTCCGGGACACGGAATCAGCCCCAGCATTTT
clone_size: few; d_call: TRBD2; j_call: TRBJ2-5; v_call: TRBV9; cdr3_aa: CASSVGLAAETQYF; cdr3_nt: TGTGCCAGCAGCGTAGGACTAGCGGCTGAGACCCAGTACTTC
clone_size: NA; d_call: NA; j_call: TRBJ1-2; v_call: TRBV6-1; cdr3_aa: CASSEEGGVYGYTF; cdr3_nt: TGTGCCAGCAGTGAAGAAGGAGGCGTCTATGGCTACACCTTC
clone_size: NA; d_call: TRBD1; j_call: TRBJ1-2; v_call: TRBV13; cdr3_aa: CASSRTGGTIYGYTF; cdr3_nt: TGTGCCAGCAGCCGGACAGGGGGGACCATCTATGGCTACACCTTC
clone_size: NA; d_call: NA; j_call: TRBJ1-4; v_call: TRBV6-5; cdr3_aa: CASSYSRRTVGKLFF; cdr3_nt: TGTGCCAGCAGTTACTCGCGTCGGACAGTCGGAAAACTGTTTTTT
clone_size: NA; d_call: NA; j_call: TRBJ2-2; v_call: TRBV3-1/TRBV3-2; cdr3_aa: CASSLLRQGGTGELFF; cdr3_nt: TGTGCCAGCAGCCTCCTGCGACAGGGAGGAACCGGGGAGCTGTTTTTT
clone_size: NA; d_call: NA; j_call: TRBJ2-3; v_call: TRBV9; cdr3_aa: CASSVAPSGTDTQYF; cdr3_nt: TGTGCCAGCAGCGTAGCCCCCTCGGGGACAGATACGCAGTATTTT
clone_size: NA; d_call: TRBD1; j_call: TRBJ1-2; v_call: TRBV29-1; cdr3_aa: CSASTGQTVYGYTF; cdr3_nt: TGCAGCGCCAGCACGGGACAGACGGTCTATGGCTACACCTTC
clone_size: NA; d_call: TRBD1; j_call: TRBJ1-2; v_call: TRBV2; cdr3_aa: CASSEALEFSDRGNGYTF; cdr3_nt: TGTGCCAGCAGTGAAGCGCTTGAATTTTCGGACAGGGGGAATGGCTACACCTTC
clone_size: NA; d_call: NA; j_call: TRBJ2-7; v_call: TRBV3-1/TRBV3-2; cdr3_aa: CASSQGWSEGEQYF; cdr3_nt: TGTGCCAGCAGCCAAGGTTGGTCGGAGGGCGAGCAGTACTTC
clone_size: NA; d_call: NA; j_call: TRBJ1-4; v_call: TRBV4-1; cdr3_aa: CASSQVSAGVGEKLFF; cdr3_nt: TGCGCCAGCAGCCAAGTGTCGGCAGGGGTAGGTGAAAAACTGTTTTTT
clone_size: NA; d_call: TRBD1; j_call: TRBJ2-2; v_call: TRBV9; cdr3_aa: CASSTPRDSANTGELFF; cdr3_nt: TGTGCCAGCAGCACACCCAGGGACAGCGCGAACACCGGGGAGCTGTTTTTT
clone_size: NA; d_call: TRBD1; j_call: TRBJ2-1; v_call: TRBV15; cdr3_aa: CATSREGQGNNEQFF; cdr3_nt: TGTGCCACCAGCAGAGAGGGACAGGGTAACAATGAGCAGTTCTTC
clone_size: NA; d_call: TRBD1; j_call: TRBJ1-2; v_call: TRBV5-6; cdr3_aa: CASSFSGQNYGYTF; cdr3_nt: TGTGCCAGCAGCTTCTCGGGACAGAACTATGGCTACACCTTC
clone_size: NA; d_call: NA; j_call: TRBJ2-7; v_call: TRBV2; cdr3_aa: CASSVGGAEQYF; cdr3_nt: TGTGCCAGCAGTGTGGGGGGTGCCGAGCAGTACTTC
clone_size: once; d_call: TRBD2; j_call: TRBJ2-2; v_call: TRBV6-6; cdr3_aa: CASTYGLATTGELFF; cdr3_nt: TGTGCCAGCACTTACGGACTAGCCACCACCGGGGAGCTGTTTTTT
clone_size: NA; d_call: NA; j_call: TRBJ1-6; v_call: TRBV2; cdr3_aa: CASSVDSYYNSPLHF; cdr3_nt: TGTGCCAGCAGTGTGGACAGCTACTATAATTCACCCCTCCACTTT
clone_size: NA; d_call: TRBD1; j_call: TRBJ1-5; v_call: TRBV2; cdr3_aa: CASSGQGGNQPQHF; cdr3_nt: TGTGCCAGCAGTGGACAGGGAGGCAATCAGCCCCAGCATTTT
clone_size: NA; d_call: NA; j_call: TRBJ2-3; v_call: TRBV7-9; cdr3_aa: CASSLRGGADTQYF; cdr3_nt: TGTGCCAGCAGCTTAAGGGGGGGCGCAGATACGCAGTATTTT
clone_size: NA; d_call: NA; j_call: TRBJ1-6; v_call: TRBV6-5; cdr3_aa: CASSYDRNSPLHF; cdr3_nt: TGTGCCAGCAGTTACGACAGGAATTCACCCCTCCACTTT
clone_size: NA; d_call: TRBD1; j_call: TRBJ2-1; v_call: TRBV6-5; cdr3_aa: CASRKTGGNEQFF; cdr3_nt: TGTGCCAGCAGGAAGACAGGGGGCAATGAGCAGTTCTTC
clone_size: NA; d_call: NA; j_call: TRBJ1-3; v_call: TRBV28; cdr3_aa: CASSLSRNTIYF; cdr3_nt: TGTGCCAGCAGTTTATCACGGAACACCATATATTTT
clone_size: NA; d_call: TRBD1; j_call: TRBJ1-1; v_call: TRBV24-1; cdr3_aa: CATSDLLTGGDTEAFF; cdr3_nt: TGTGCCACCAGTGATTTGCTGACAGGGGGTGATACTGAAGCTTTCTTT
clone_size: few; d_call: NA; j_call: TRBJ1-4; v_call: TRBV19; cdr3_aa: CASSMGRAQLFF; cdr3_nt: TGTGCCAGTAGTATGGGGCGCGCCCAACTGTTTTTT
clone_size: few; d_call: NA; j_call: TRBJ1-2; v_call: TRBV5-1; cdr3_aa: CASGRGDYGYTF; cdr3_nt: TGCGCCAGCGGTAGGGGTGACTATGGCTACACCTTC
clone_size: few; d_call: NA; j_call: TRBJ2-5; v_call: TRBV5-4; cdr3_aa: CASSLERSPETQYF; cdr3_nt: TGTGCCAGCAGCTTGGAACGGTCCCCGGAGACCCAGTACTTC
clone_size: NA; d_call: NA; j_call: TRBJ2-6; v_call: TRBV5-1; cdr3_aa: CASNRSTGIHSGANVLTF; cdr3_nt: TGCGCCAGCAACCGCTCAACAGGGATACACTCTGGGGCCAACGTCCTGACTTTC
clone_size: few; d_call: NA; j_call: TRBJ1-2; v_call: TRBV28; cdr3_aa: CASSLYPGVGYTF; cdr3_nt: TGTGCCAGCAGTTTATATCCCGGGGTTGGCTACACCTTC
clone_size: NA; d_call: TRBD2; j_call: TRBJ2-1; v_call: TRBV6-4; cdr3_aa: CASSRAGGRYNEQFF; cdr3_nt: TGTGCCAGCAGTAGAGCGGGAGGGAGGTACAATGAGCAGTTCTTC